This is a list of T cell receptor beta chains from one sample in a study of blood T cell repertoires in COVID-19. Repertoires were generated with immunoSEQ multiplex PCR, while TCRdb's copy carries only in-frame clones and drops some. The data contain 200,000 to 250,000 clones, under 90% of them singletons. The sample was peripheral blood. Receptors originate from a man in his fifties or sixties with acute or convalescent COVID-19. CDR3s include the opening cysteine and the closing phenylalanine or tryptophan. A D gene is named only where the DNA matches it firmly. The size entry is marked missing in some rows and otherwise reads once, few, many or a size class.

j_gene,abundance,d_gene,v_gene,CDR3nt,CDR3aa
TRBJ1-1,NA,NA,TRBV3-1/TRBV3-2,TGTGCCAGCAGCCAAGGACTTACTGAAGCTTTCTTT,CASSQGLTEAFF
TRBJ2-2,NA,TRBD1,TRBV7-3,TGTGCCAGCAGCTCGCGGACAGGGATGAACACCGGGGAGCTGTTTTTT,CASSSRTGMNTGELFF
TRBJ1-4,few,NA,TRBV6-5,TGTGCCAGCAGTAGGGGGGAAAAACTGTTTTTT,CASSRGEKLFF
TRBJ1-2,NA,NA,TRBV6-5,TGTGCCAGCACTCACAGGGATTTTGGCTATGGCTACACCTTC,CASTHRDFGYGYTF
TRBJ1-2,NA,NA,TRBV30,TGTGCCTGGAAGGGGGTCGACTCCGGAGCTGGCTACACCTTC,CAWKGVDSGAGYTF
TRBJ2-4,NA,TRBD2,TRBV9,TGTGCCAGCAGCGCCCGCTTGGGACTAGCGGGGGGGCAGGACATTCAGTACTTC,CASSARLGLAGGQDIQYF
TRBJ2-3,NA,NA,TRBV7-9,TGTGCCAGCAGTACAGGGAGCAGCACAGATACGCAGTATTTT,CASSTGSSTDTQYF
TRBJ1-5,once,NA,TRBV23-1,TGCGCCAGCAGTCAAAAACAGGTTTCCAATCAGCCCCAGCATTTT,CASSQKQVSNQPQHF
TRBJ1-5,NA,TRBD1,TRBV7-2,TGTGCCAGCAGCTTCGACAGGGGGCTGAATCAGCCCCAGCATTTT,CASSFDRGLNQPQHF
TRBJ1-5,NA,TRBD1,TRBV19,TGTGCCAGTAGTATAAGGGACAGGGGAAGTCAGCCCCAGCATTTT,CASSIRDRGSQPQHF
TRBJ1-2,NA,NA,TRBV25-1,TGTGCCAGCAGTGAAGGGTCGAGGTTTTTTGGCTACACCTTC,CASSEGSRFFGYTF
TRBJ2-1,NA,NA,TRBV6-5,TGTGCCAGCAGTTATGGTGGGGCAGGCCCCTCCATGGAGCAGTTCTTC,CASSYGGAGPSMEQFF
TRBJ2-1,NA,TRBD2,TRBV6-1,TGTGCCAGCAGTGAAGCGGGACTAGCGGGGGGCAAGCAGTTCTTC,CASSEAGLAGGKQFF
TRBJ1-1,NA,TRBD1,TRBV5-4,TGTGCCAGCCGGCAAATCAGGGGGCGGGCCGTGGGGACTGAAGCTTTCTTT,CASRQIRGRAVGTEAFF
TRBJ2-7,few,NA,TRBV21-1,TGTGCCAGCAGCAAAGGGACACGCTCCTACGAGCAGTACTTC,CASSKGTRSYEQYF
TRBJ2-3,few,NA,TRBV5-1,TGCGCCAGCAGCCCAGGTTGGCTGGCGCTTAGCACAGATACGCAGTATTTT,CASSPGWLALSTDTQYF
TRBJ1-6,NA,NA,TRBV25-1,TGTGCCAGCAGTGCAGGTGGGAGCTCCTATAATTCACCCCTCCACTTT,CASSAGGSSYNSPLHF
TRBJ2-1,NA,NA,TRBV19,TGTGCCAGTAGTATCGGCCAGGGAAGTAACAATGAGCAGTTCTTC,CASSIGQGSNNEQFF
TRBJ1-2,NA,NA,TRBV6-1,TGTGCCAGCAGTGTGGCAGGGTTATCTCCTAACTATGGCTACACCTTC,CASSVAGLSPNYGYTF
TRBJ1-1,few,TRBD1,TRBV10-3,TGTGCCATCAGAGGACAGGGGGCAGGAGGGGACACTGAAGCTTTCTTT,CAIRGQGAGGDTEAFF
TRBJ2-1,NA,TRBD2,TRBV5-6,TGTGCCAGCAGCTTGGAGCGGGGGGCGGGATTGTCCTACAATGAGCAGTTCTTC,CASSLERGAGLSYNEQFF
TRBJ2-2,NA,TRBD1,TRBV5-5,TGTGCCAGCAGCTTGGGTGACAGGGTTTCCGGGGAGCTGTTTTTT,CASSLGDRVSGELFF
TRBJ2-5,NA,TRBD2,TRBV20-1,TGCAGTGCTAGTCCTAGCGGGGGGCCGCAAGAGACCCAGTACTTC,CSASPSGGPQETQYF
TRBJ1-4,NA,TRBD1,TRBV6-6,TGTGCCAGCACCCCACAGGGGCCGAGTGAAAAACTGTTTTTT,CASTPQGPSEKLFF
TRBJ2-7,NA,NA,TRBV28,TGTGCCAGCAGGGGGGCAGGGGACGAGCAGTACTTC,CASRGAGDEQYF
TRBJ1-1,NA,NA,TRBV18,TGTGCCAGCTCACCACCGGCGGGAAGCACTGAAGCTTTCTTT,CASSPPAGSTEAFF
TRBJ1-5,NA,TRBD1,TRBV7-2,TGTGCCAGCAGCTTTGGGGACAGTCAGCCCCAGCATTTT,CASSFGDSQPQHF
TRBJ1-6,NA,TRBD1,TRBV5-1,TGCGCCAGCAGCGAGTGGACAGGGCAATCACCCCTCCACTTT,CASSEWTGQSPLHF
TRBJ2-5,NA,TRBD2,TRBV2,TGTGCCAGCAGTGAATTCCAGCGGGGGGTCCAAGAGACCCAGTACTTC,CASSEFQRGVQETQYF
TRBJ2-2,NA,TRBD1,TRBV5-1,TGCGCCAGCAGCCAACAAGTGGGACAGCCGACCGGGGAGCTGTTTTTT,CASSQQVGQPTGELFF
TRBJ2-2,NA,TRBD2,TRBV6-6,TGTGCCAGCAGAACTAGCGGGGCGAACACCGGGGAGCTGTTTTTT,CASRTSGANTGELFF
TRBJ1-2,NA,NA,TRBV4-1,TGCGCCAGCAGCCAAGATCCCAGAACCCCCTATGGCTACACCTTC,CASSQDPRTPYGYTF
TRBJ1-4,NA,NA,TRBV5-6,TGTGCCAGCAGGGGGGGAGCAACTAATGAAAAACTGTTTTTT,CASRGGATNEKLFF
TRBJ1-1,NA,NA,TRBV6-5,TGTGCCAGCAGCGCACCGGGGCAGGGGCGATGGCAAGCTTTCTTT,CASSAPGQGRWQAFF
TRBJ1-2,NA,NA,TRBV7-7,TGTGCCAGCAGCTACCCCCGGAACAGGGTTGACTATGGCTACACCTTC,CASSYPRNRVDYGYTF
TRBJ1-1,NA,NA,TRBV18,TGTGCCAGCTCAGGTCAGGGGAGGGACACTGAAGCTTTCTTT,CASSGQGRDTEAFF
TRBJ2-7,NA,NA,TRBV5-1,TGCGCCAGCAGCGAGCTGGGACACCTCTACGAGCAGTACTTC,CASSELGHLYEQYF
TRBJ2-3,few,TRBD1,TRBV14,TGTGCCAGCAGCCACAGGGACAGGATATTTCATACGCAGTATTTT,CASSHRDRIFHTQYF
TRBJ1-2,NA,TRBD1,TRBV18,TGTGCCAGCTCACCTGAGGGACAGGGACATGGCTACACCTTC,CASSPEGQGHGYTF
TRBJ2-2,NA,NA,TRBV11-2,TGTGCCAGCAGCTTAGCAGGCTACACCGGGGAGCTGTTTTTT,CASSLAGYTGELFF
TRBJ1-1,few,TRBD1,TRBV7-9,TGTGCCAGCAGCTCCCAGCCTACAGGGGACTCTGAAGCTTTCTTT,CASSSQPTGDSEAFF
TRBJ2-1,NA,NA,TRBV5-1,TGCGCCAGCAGCTTGGACACGTCCAGGTCCTACAATGAGCAGTTCTTC,CASSLDTSRSYNEQFF
TRBJ2-7,NA,NA,TRBV5-6,TGTGCCAGCAGCTTCGGGGGTATGTCCTACGAGCAGTACTTC,CASSFGGMSYEQYF
TRBJ2-3,NA,TRBD2,TRBV29-1,TGCAGCGTTGTTTTAGCGGGGGGGCCCACAGATACGCAGTATTTT,CSVVLAGGPTDTQYF
TRBJ2-3,NA,NA,TRBV6-5,TGTGCCAGCAGTTACTCGGGCAGGAGCACAGATACGCAGTATTTT,CASSYSGRSTDTQYF
TRBJ1-1,NA,NA,TRBV6-1,TGTGCCAGCAGTGAAGCAGGCGGTCCGCCTGTGAACACTGAAGCTTTCTTT,CASSEAGGPPVNTEAFF
TRBJ1-2,once,NA,TRBV9,TGTGCCAGCAGCGTAGACGGTAACTATGGCTACACCTTC,CASSVDGNYGYTF
TRBJ1-6,NA,TRBD1,TRBV30,TGTGCCTGGAGTGTACAGGGGGAATCACCCCTCCACTTT,CAWSVQGESPLHF
TRBJ2-1,NA,NA,TRBV5-1,TGCGCCAGCAGCCTCACCTCTACCCGCGGGCAGCAGTTCTTC,CASSLTSTRGQQFF
TRBJ1-2,NA,TRBD1,TRBV12-3/TRBV12-4,TGTGCCAGCAGTTTCGCAGGGGGCGGTGGCTACACCTTC,CASSFAGGGGYTF
TRBJ2-1,NA,TRBD2,TRBV5-1,TGCGCCAGCAGCCTGGTTGTCGGGGGGGACTACAATGAGCAGTTCTTC,CASSLVVGGDYNEQFF